A single sample gave rise to the 32 T cell receptor beta chains below, sequenced in a study of cytomegalovirus exposure and HLA in healthy donors. Amplification used 60 Vbeta primers and 13 Jbeta primers. Sequenced by immunoSEQ multiplex PCR; TCRdb stores in-frame clones only, minus some. The sample lists some 130,000 clones; 70% to 80% were seen once. Sequencing was carried out using PBMCs. The receptors here all came from a man aged 25 to 45 in good health and CMV-seronegative.

Only a few counts were recorded for this clone. The rearrangement uses TRBV4-1 and TRBJ2-7; D not certain. Deletions cut 0 bases from V and 9 bases from J, with 12 bases between. CDR1 is MGHRA and CDR2 is YSYEKL in the germline V gene. The CDR3 is 13 amino acids. The DNA of the CDR3 is TGCGCCAGCAGCCAAGATCTGGTAGTACGGCAGTACTTC. This codes for CASSQDLVVRQYF.

The gene calls are TRBV27 and TRBJ1-1; weak D call: TRBD1 (6 bases). Germline assignment: CDR1 MNHEY and CDR2 SMNVEV (reference sequence). The length of the CDR3 is 15 residues. Trimming removed 5 bases from V and 4 bases from J, with 17 bases in between. CDR3 residues: CASSLLETGSTEAFF. CDR3 sequence (DNA): TGTGCCAGCAGTCTTTTGGAGACAGGCTCCACTGAAGCTTTCTTT.

The V and J genes are TRBV18 and TRBJ2-7; D is possibly TRBD2 (5 bases). CDR1 is KGHSH and CDR2 is LQKENI in the germline V gene. This CDR3 comprises 15 residues. Trimming left V 4 bases short and J 0 bases short, with 13 bases between. The CDR3 loop reads CASSRETTLSYEQYF. The CDR3 DNA reads TGTGCCAGCTCACGTGAGACTACACTCTCCTACGAGCAGTACTTC.

V gene TRBV10-2 combines with J gene TRBJ2-3; 7 bases fit TRBD2. The CDR3 loop spans 16 amino acids. The germline gives CDR1 WSHSY, CDR2 SAAADI. Losses at the gene ends were 0 bases for V and 2 bases for J; bases not matched to a gene: 5. DNA of the CDR3: TGCGCCAGCAGTGAGTCGTCGGGAGGCGTCACAGATACGCAGTATTTT. Its translation: CASSESSGGVTDTQYF.

J is TRBJ1-1 and V is TRBV5-1, with D perhaps matching TRBD1 (5 bases). The germline V gene encodes CDR1 SGHRS and CDR2 YFSETQ. The V end lost 3 bases, the J end lost 3 bases, and 12 bases lay between the germline ends. The CDR3 runs 14 residues. The CDR3, as DNA: TGCGCCAGCAGCTGGGGGGGGTTGGACACTGAAGCTTTCTTT. Its translation is CASSWGGLDTEAFF.

The chain uses TRBV7-9 and TRBJ2-2; the D gene is possibly TRBD1 (6 bases). The germline V gene encodes CDR1 SEHNR and CDR2 FQNEAQ (reference sequence). CDR3 length equals 14 residues. V lost 11 bases and J lost 7, with 20 bases in between. The CDR3 DNA sequence: TGTGCCCCCGGCCAGAACAAGGGGGACGGGGAGCTGTTTTTT. Protein sequence: CAPGQNKGDGELFF.

V usage is TRBV7-6 and J usage is TRBJ1-4; 9 positions match TRBD1. This CDR3 is 15 amino acids long. V shed 5 bases and J 6 bases; nucleotides not matched to a gene: 7. Germline lookup yields CDR1 SGHVS and CDR2 FNYEAQ. The CDR3 DNA reads TGTGCCAGCAGCCCGGAGACAGGGGGGGATGAAAAACTGTTTTTT. It encodes CASSPETGGDEKLFF. Combining the CDR3 with reference TRBV7-6 and TRBJ1-4 gives the whole variable domain GAGVSQSPRYKVTKRGQDVALRCDPISGHVSLYWYRQALGQGPEFLTYFNYEAQQDKSGLPNDRFSAERPEGSISTLTIQRTEQRDSAMYRCASSPETGGDEKLFFGSGTQLSVL.

The chain carries TRBV6-1 and TRBJ2-7; TRBD1 agrees at 12 bases. The junction had 7 bases not matched to a gene; V was cut back by 8 bases and J by 5 bases. The germline CDR1 and CDR2 sequences are MNHNS and SASEGT. This CDR3 is 14 amino acids long. The CDR3 DNA reads TGTGCCAGCGGATGGGGACAGGGGGCGCACGAGCAGTACTTC. Its translation is CASGWGQGAHEQYF.

The chain employs TRBV5-6 and TRBJ1-4, with D uncertain. V was cut by 4 bases and J by 4 bases, with 11 bases left in between. Germline V lookup: CDR1 SGHDT, CDR2 YYEEEE. The CDR3 runs 14 residues. The CDR3 protein is CASSPGVGNEKLFF. CDR3 DNA: TGTGCCAGCAGCCCGGGTGTAGGTAATGAAAAACTGTTTTTT. The full variable domain, its missing parts supplied by reference TRBV5-6 and TRBJ1-4, is DAGVTQSPTHLIKTRGQQVTLRCSPKSGHDTVSWYQQALGQGPQFIFQYYEEEERQRGNFPDRFSGHQFPNYSSELNVNALLLGDSALYLCASSPGVGNEKLFFGSGTQLSVL.

This clone was counted between two and nine times. The chain joins TRBV5-1 to TRBJ2-1, with 7 bases lining up with TRBD2. Germline-derived CDR1 and CDR2 are SGHRS and YFSETQ. V was clipped by 3 bases and J by 9 bases; unmatched bases: 3. CDR3 length: 12 amino acids. CDR3 DNA sequence: TGCGCCAGCAGCTGGAGCGGGACTGAGCAGTTCTTC. Translated: CASSWSGTEQFF.

The chain uses TRBV5-1 and TRBJ1-4; D remains unclear. This CDR3 contains 12 residues. The germline V gene encodes CDR1 SGHRS and CDR2 YFSETQ. V lost 3 bases, J lost 5 bases, and 5 bases lay in between. For the CDR3, the DNA is TGCGCCAGCAGCTCGGGGAATGAAAAACTGTTTTTT. This encodes CASSSGNEKLFF.

The chain couples TRBV11-2 to TRBJ2-5, with 7 positions matching TRBD1. Unmatched junction bases numbered 3, after V lost 3 bases and J lost 5 bases. Germline lookup yields CDR1 SGHAT and CDR2 FQNNGV. The CDR3 sequence is 13 residues long. The CDR3 loop is CASSFQDRETQYF. The CDR3 nucleotides read TGTGCCAGCAGCTTCCAGGACAGGGAGACCCAGTACTTC.

J is TRBJ2-3 and V is TRBV7-9; perhaps TRBD2 as D (5 bases). V was trimmed by 5 bases and J by 2 bases, leaving 14 bases between them. The V gene's germline CDR1 is SEHNR and CDR2 FQNEAQ (reference sequence). The CDR3 consists of 15 residues. CDR3 region: CASSPRTFHTDTQYF. DNA of the CDR3: TGTGCCAGCAGCCCAAGGACTTTCCACACAGATACGCAGTATTTT.

In nucleotides, the CDR3 is TGTGCCAGCAGTCTACCAGGGACAGGGGGACACGAGCAGTACTTC. Its translation: CASSLPGTGGHEQYF. This chain links TRBV28 with TRBJ2-7; 11 bases agree with TRBD1. The V segment lost 5 bases and the J segment 5 bases; nucleotides outside the gene matches: 8. The CDR3 is made up of 15 amino acids. The germline gives CDR1 MDHEN, CDR2 SYDVKM.

V is TRBV18 and J is TRBJ1-1; D unresolved. This CDR3 comprises 13 residues. CDR1 is KGHSH and CDR2 is LQKENI in the germline V gene. The V gene lost 7 bases and the J gene lost 1 base, with 10 bases spanning the gap. CDR3 sequence reads: CASLTSGNTEAFF. CDR3 DNA: TGTGCCAGCTTAACCTCCGGGAACACTGAAGCTTTCTTT.

The rearrangement joins TRBV9 to TRBJ1-4, with a tentative D call TRBD1 (5 bases). Germline V lookup: CDR1 SGDLS, CDR2 YYNGEE. The CDR3 consists of 15 residues. The V end was cut by 4 bases, the J end by 5 bases, with 15 bases between. Here the CDR3 DNA reads TGTGCCAGCAGCTCCTCCTGGGGGGTAAATGAAAAACTGTTTTTT. This encodes CASSSSWGVNEKLFF.

The chain employs TRBV29-1 and TRBJ1-5; 8 nucleotides line up with TRBD1. CDR1 and CDR2 from the germline V gene are SQVTM and ANQGSEA. V trimming: 6 bases; J trimming: 6 bases; junction bases outside the gene matches: 7. The CDR3 consists of 13 residues. In DNA form, the CDR3 reads TGCAGCGTATCAGGGGGCTCAGGTCAGCCCCAGCATTTT. It is translated as CSVSGGSGQPQHF.

The chain links TRBV5-4 to TRBJ2-1, with D tentatively TRBD1 (6 bases). V dropped 4 bases and J dropped 10 bases, with 12 bases sitting between them. The CDR3 has 12 residues. Germline values: CDR1 SGHNT, CDR2 YYREEE (reference sequence). In DNA, the CDR3 is TGTGCCAGCAGCATAGAGAGGGGGGAGCAGTTCTTC. Its protein product is CASSIERGEQFF.

This clone was detected only a few times. The V call is TRBV5-1, the J call TRBJ2-7, with D unclear. Germline V lookup: CDR1 SGHRS, CDR2 YFSETQ. The CDR3 has 11 amino acids. Deletions cut 2 bases from V and 10 bases from J, with 10 bases between. The chain's CDR3 is CASSLTTKQYF. The CDR3 bases are TGCGCCAGCAGCTTAACTACGAAACAGTACTTC.

The genes are TRBV29-1 and TRBJ2-3, with TRBD2 matching 10 bases. The V segment lost 3 bases and the J segment 1 base; nucleotides outside the gene matches: 7. The germline V gene has CDR1 SQVTM and CDR2 ANQGSEA. This CDR3 region has 16 residues. DNA for the CDR3: TGCAGCGTTGATACAGCCGGGACTAGCGGCACAGATACGCAGTATTTT. It is translated as CSVDTAGTSGTDTQYF.

The chain links TRBV4-1 to TRBJ2-7; 11 positions agree with TRBD2. Germline CDR1 and CDR2: MGHRA and YSYEKL. Losses at the gene ends were 4 bases for V and 3 bases for J; bases not matched to a gene: 5. The CDR3 consists of 15 residues. The CDR3 reads CASSRTGLADYEQYF. CDR3 nucleotides: TGCGCCAGCAGCCGTACGGGACTAGCGGACTACGAGCAGTACTTC.

The V gene is TRBV9, the J gene TRBJ1-1; possibly TRBD1 for D (5 bases). The CDR3 spans 13 residues. The germline CDR1 and CDR2 sequences are SGDLS and YYNGEE. Trimming pared 10 bases from V and 0 bases from J, leaving 13 bases between. The CDR3 DNA reads TGTGCCGCATCGCGGGGCCTGAACACTGAAGCTTTCTTT. Its protein product is CAASRGLNTEAFF.

The rearrangement uses TRBV5-1 and TRBJ2-2; 7 positions agree with TRBD1. This CDR3 spans 14 amino acids. The junction had 7 bases not matched to a gene; V was cut back by 5 bases and J by 6 bases. Germline loops: CDR1 SGHRS, CDR2 YFSETQ. For the CDR3, the DNA is TGCGCCAGCAGACCGACAGGGTTGCCCGGGGAGCTGTTTTTT. It translates to CASRPTGLPGELFF.

In this sample, this clone turned up once. The V and J genes are TRBV30 and TRBJ1-3; D might be TRBD1 (5 bases). This CDR3 is built from 14 residues. Deletions cut 8 bases from V and 0 bases from J, with 14 bases between. The germline CDR1 and CDR2 sequences are GTSNPN and SVGIG (reference sequence). The CDR3 sequence: CAGSEGYSGNTIYF. CDR3 in DNA: TGTGCCGGAAGTGAGGGGTACTCTGGAAACACCATATATTTT.

This clone was found a few times. The chain couples TRBV6-1 to TRBJ2-7, with TRBD2 matching 7 bases. The ends lost 2 bases at V and 2 bases at J; junction bases unmatched: 9. The CDR3 spans 16 residues. Germline V gene lookup returns CDR1 MNHNS and CDR2 SASEGT. CDR3 DNA sequence: TGTGCCAGCAGTGAACAAATCGGGAGGTTCCCCTACGAGCAGTACTTC. Translation: CASSEQIGRFPYEQYF.

The chain carries TRBV19 and TRBJ2-7; perhaps TRBD2 as D (7 bases). Trimming cost V 4 bases and J 3 bases, with 13 bases left between them. The germline V gene has CDR1 LNHDA and CDR2 SQIVND (reference sequence). This CDR3 region has 14 residues. CDR3 DNA sequence: TGTGCCAGTAGTAGGGGGGGGCAGGTCTACGAGCAGTACTTC. The encoded protein is CASSRGGQVYEQYF.

The genes are TRBV20-1 and TRBJ1-1; no clear D. CDR3 length: 11 residues. Per the germline V gene, CDR1 is DFQATT and CDR2 is SNEGSKA (reference sequence). V lost 3 bases to trimming and J lost 4 bases, with 6 bases between them. The CDR3 reads CSARIATEAFF. The CDR3, as DNA: TGCAGTGCTAGGATAGCCACTGAAGCTTTCTTT.

V usage is TRBV7-8 and J usage is TRBJ2-1, with a possible D match to TRBD2 (5 bases). This CDR3 contains 15 residues. Germline CDR1 reads SGHVS; CDR2 reads FQNEAQ. V lost 5 bases to trimming and J lost 3 bases, with 14 bases between them. The CDR3 region is CASSPWTSLYNEQFF. Written as DNA, the CDR3 is TGTGCCAGCAGCCCCTGGACTTCACTCTACAATGAGCAGTTCTTC. Supplemented by reference TRBV7-8 and TRBJ2-1, the full variable domain reads GAGVSQSPRYKVAKRGQDVALRCDPISGHVSLFWYQQALGQGPEFLTYFQNEAQLDKSGLPSDRFFAERPEGSVSTLKIQRTQQEDSAVYLCASSPWTSLYNEQFFGPGTRLTVL.

The J gene is TRBJ1-2, the V gene TRBV28, with a possible D match to TRBD1 (6 bases). CDR3 length: 13 amino acids. Germline V gene data show CDR1 as MDHEN and CDR2 as SYDVKM. The V end lost 2 bases, the J end lost 6 bases, and 10 bases lay between the germline ends. CDR3 region: CASSLRGANGYTF. The CDR3 DNA reads as TGTGCCAGCAGTTTACGGGGGGCCAATGGCTACACCTTC.

This rearrangement joins TRBV7-2 to TRBJ2-7, with 9 bases matching TRBD2. This CDR3 has 17 residues. Germline V gene data show CDR1 as SGHTA and CDR2 as FQGNSA. With 5 bases clipped from V and 7 bases from J, the junction kept 18 bases outside the gene matches. The CDR3 protein is CASSKTPGAGGMGEQYF. Written as DNA, the CDR3 is TGTGCCAGCAGCAAGACCCCGGGGGCGGGAGGGATGGGTGAGCAGTACTTC.

The rearrangement uses TRBV5-1 and TRBJ2-5; tentatively, D is TRBD1 (5 bases). V was cut by 0 bases and J by 0 bases, with 12 bases left in between. CDR1 and CDR2 from the germline V gene are SGHRS and YFSETQ. This CDR3 is 16 amino acids long. The CDR3 sequence: CASSLARGPNQETQYF. In DNA form, the CDR3 reads TGCGCCAGCAGCTTGGCAAGGGGTCCGAACCAAGAGACCCAGTACTTC.

The chain employs TRBV18 and TRBJ2-2, with no clear D. V was shortened by 0 bases and J by 5 bases, with 10 bases between the two germline ends. Looked up from germline, CDR1 is KGHSH and CDR2 is LQKENI. The length of the CDR3 is 15 residues. The CDR3 DNA follows: TGTGCCAGCTCACCACCTGGAGATCAAACCGGGGAGCTGTTTTTT. This sequence encodes CASSPPGDQTGELFF. Looking up the rest from reference TRBV18 and TRBJ2-2 gives the full variable domain: NAGVMQNPRHLVRRRGQEARLRCSPMKGHSHVYWYRQLPEEGLKFMVYLQKENIIDESGMPKERFSAEFPKEGPSILRIQQVVRGDSAAYFCASSPPGDQTGELFFGEGSRLTVL.